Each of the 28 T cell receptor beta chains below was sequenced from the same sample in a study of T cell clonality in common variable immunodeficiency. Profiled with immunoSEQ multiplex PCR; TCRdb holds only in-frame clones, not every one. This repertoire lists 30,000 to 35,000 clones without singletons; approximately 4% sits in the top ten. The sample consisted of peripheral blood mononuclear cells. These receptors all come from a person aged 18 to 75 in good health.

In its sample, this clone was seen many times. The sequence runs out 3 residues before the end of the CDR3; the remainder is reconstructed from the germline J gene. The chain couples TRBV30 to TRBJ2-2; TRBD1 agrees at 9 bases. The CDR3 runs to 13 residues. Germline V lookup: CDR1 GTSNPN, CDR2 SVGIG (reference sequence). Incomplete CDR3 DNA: TGTGCCTGGAAAACAGGGGGCGTTGAAAAG. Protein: CAWKTGGVEK. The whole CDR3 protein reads CAWKTGGVEKLFF.

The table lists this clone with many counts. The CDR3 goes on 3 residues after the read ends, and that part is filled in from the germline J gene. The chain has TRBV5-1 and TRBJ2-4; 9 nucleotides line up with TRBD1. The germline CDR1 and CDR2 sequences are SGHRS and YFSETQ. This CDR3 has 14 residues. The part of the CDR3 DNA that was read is TGCGCCAGCAGCTTACCCCGGACAGGGGAAGAT. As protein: CASSLPRTGED. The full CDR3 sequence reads CASSLPRTGEDQYF.

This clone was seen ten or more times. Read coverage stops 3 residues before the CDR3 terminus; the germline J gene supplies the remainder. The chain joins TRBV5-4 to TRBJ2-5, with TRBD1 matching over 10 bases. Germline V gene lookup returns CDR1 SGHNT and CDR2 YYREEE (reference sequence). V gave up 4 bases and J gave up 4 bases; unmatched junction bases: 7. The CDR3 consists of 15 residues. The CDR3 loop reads CASSGAGTGVETQYF. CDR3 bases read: TGTGCCAGCAGCGGGGCCGGGACAGGGGTAGAGACC.

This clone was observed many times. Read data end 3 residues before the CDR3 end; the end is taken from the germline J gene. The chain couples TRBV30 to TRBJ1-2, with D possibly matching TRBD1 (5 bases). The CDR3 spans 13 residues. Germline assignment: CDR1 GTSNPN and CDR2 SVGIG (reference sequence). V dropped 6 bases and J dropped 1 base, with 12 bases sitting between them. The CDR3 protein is CACTGVLNYGYTF. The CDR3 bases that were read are TGTGCCTGTACGGGGGTTCTTAACTATGGC.

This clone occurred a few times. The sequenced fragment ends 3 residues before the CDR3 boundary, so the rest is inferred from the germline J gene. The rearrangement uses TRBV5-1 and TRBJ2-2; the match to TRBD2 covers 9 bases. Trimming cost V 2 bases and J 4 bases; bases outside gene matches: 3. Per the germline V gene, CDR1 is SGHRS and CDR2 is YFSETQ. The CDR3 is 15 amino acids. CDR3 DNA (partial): TGCGCCAGCAGCTTTAGCGGGAGCGGCACCGGGGAG. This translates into CASSFSGSGTGE. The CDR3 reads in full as CASSFSGSGTGELFF.

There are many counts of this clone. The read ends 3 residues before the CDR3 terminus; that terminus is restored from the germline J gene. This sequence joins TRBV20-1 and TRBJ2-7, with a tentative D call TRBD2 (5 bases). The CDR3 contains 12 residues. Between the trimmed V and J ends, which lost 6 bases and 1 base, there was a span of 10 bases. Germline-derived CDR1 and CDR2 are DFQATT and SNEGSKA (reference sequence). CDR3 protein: CSADGGSYEQYF. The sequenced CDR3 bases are TGCAGTGCGGACGGCGGGTCCTACGAG.

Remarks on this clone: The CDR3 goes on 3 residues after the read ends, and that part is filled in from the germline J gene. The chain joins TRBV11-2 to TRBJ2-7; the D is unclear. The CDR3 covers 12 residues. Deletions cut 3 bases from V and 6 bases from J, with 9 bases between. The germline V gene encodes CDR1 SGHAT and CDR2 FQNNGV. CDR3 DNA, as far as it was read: TGTGCCAGCAGCTTTCTTAGAATCGAG. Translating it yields CASSFLRIE. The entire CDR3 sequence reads CASSFLRIEQYF.

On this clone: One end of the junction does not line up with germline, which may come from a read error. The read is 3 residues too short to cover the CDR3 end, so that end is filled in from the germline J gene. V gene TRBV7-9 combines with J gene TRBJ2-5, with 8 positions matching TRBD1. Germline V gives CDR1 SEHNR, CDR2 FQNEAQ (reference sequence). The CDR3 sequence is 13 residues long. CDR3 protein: CSSSRQGKETQYF. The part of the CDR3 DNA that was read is TGTTCCAGCAGCAGACAGGGGAAAGAGACC. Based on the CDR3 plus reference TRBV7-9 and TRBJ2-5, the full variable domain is DTGVSQNPRHKITKRGQNVTFRCDPISEHNRLYWYRQTLGQGPEFLTYFQNEAQLEKSRLLSDRFSAERPKGSFSTLEIQRTEQGDSAMYLCSSSRQGKETQYFGPGTRLLVL.

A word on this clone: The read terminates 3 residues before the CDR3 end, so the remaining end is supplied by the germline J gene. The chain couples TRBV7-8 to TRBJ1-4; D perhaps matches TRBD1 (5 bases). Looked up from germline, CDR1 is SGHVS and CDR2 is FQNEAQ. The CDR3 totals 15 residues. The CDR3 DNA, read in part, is TGTGCCAGCAGCTTAGACCCGTGGAGGGGTTCACCA. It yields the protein CASSLDPWRGSP. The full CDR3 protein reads CASSLDPWRGSPLFF.

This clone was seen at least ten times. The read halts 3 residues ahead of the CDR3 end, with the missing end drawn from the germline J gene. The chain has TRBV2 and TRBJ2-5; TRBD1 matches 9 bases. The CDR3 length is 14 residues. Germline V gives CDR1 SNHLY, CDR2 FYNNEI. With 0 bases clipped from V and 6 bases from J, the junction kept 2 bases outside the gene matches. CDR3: CASSEAGQGKTQYF. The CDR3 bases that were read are TGTGCCAGCAGTGAAGCAGGACAGGGGAAGACC.

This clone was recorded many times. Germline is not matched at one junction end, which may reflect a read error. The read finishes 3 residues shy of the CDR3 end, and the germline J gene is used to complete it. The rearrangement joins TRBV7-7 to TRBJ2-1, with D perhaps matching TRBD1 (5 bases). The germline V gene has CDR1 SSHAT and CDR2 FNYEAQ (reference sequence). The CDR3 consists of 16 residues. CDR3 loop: CASSLSPDSSYNEQFF. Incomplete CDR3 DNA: TGTGCTAGCAGCTTATCCCCCGACAGCTCCTACAATGAG.

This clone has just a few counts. Partial CDR3 DNA: TGTGCCAGCAGCCCCCGACGACAGTACACTGAA. It encodes CASSPRRQYTE. The CDR3 in full is CASSPRRQYTEAFF. The chain couples TRBV7-9 to TRBJ1-1, with a tentative D call TRBD1 (5 bases). The read is 3 residues too short to cover the CDR3 end, so that end is filled in from the germline J gene. The V gene's germline CDR1 is SEHNR and CDR2 FQNEAQ (reference sequence). Trimming shortened V by 5 bases and J by 3 bases, and 13 bases separated the two germline ends. The CDR3 spans 14 residues.

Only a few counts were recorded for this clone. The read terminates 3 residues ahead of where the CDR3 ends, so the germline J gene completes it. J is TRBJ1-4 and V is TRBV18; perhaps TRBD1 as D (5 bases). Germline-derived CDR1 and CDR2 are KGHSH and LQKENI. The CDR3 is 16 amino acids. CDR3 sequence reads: CASSPSTASGANVLFF. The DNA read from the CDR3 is TGTGCCAGCTCACCATCCACGGCCTCTGGGGCCAACGTA. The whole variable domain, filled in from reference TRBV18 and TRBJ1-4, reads NAGVMQNPRHLVRRRGQEARLRCSPMKGHSHVYWYRQLPEEGLKFMVYLQKENIIDESGMPKERFSAEFPKEGPSILRIQQVVRGDSAAYFCASSPSTASGANVLFFGSGTQLSVL.

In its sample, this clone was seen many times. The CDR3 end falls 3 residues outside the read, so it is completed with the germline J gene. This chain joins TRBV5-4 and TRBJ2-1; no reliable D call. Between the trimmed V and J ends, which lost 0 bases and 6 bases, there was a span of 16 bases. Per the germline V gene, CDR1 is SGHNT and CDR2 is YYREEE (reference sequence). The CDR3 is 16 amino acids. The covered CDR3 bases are TGTGCCAGCAGCTTGGCGGTCGGCGTAGGGTCCAATGAG. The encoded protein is CASSLAVGVGSNE. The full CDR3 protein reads CASSLAVGVGSNEQFF.

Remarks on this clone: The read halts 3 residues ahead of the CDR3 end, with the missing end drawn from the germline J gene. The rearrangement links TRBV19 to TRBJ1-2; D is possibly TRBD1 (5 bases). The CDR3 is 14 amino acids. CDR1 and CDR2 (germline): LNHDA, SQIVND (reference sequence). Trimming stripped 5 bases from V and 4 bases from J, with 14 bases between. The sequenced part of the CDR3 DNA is TGTGCCAGTAGTGGAGACAGCTCCTTCTATGGC. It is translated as CASSGDSSFYG. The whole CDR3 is CASSGDSSFYGYTF. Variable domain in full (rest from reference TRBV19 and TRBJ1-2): DGGITQSPKYLFRKEGQNVTLSCEQNLNHDAMYWYRQDPGQGLRLIYYSQIVNDFQKGDIAEGYSVSREKKESFPLTVTSAQKNPTAFYLCASSGDSSFYGYTFGSGTRLTVV.

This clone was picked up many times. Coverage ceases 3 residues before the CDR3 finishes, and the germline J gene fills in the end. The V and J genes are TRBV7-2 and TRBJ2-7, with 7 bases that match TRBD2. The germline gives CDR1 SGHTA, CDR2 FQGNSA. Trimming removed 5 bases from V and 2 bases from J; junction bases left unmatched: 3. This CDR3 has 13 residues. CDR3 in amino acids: CASSRGDPYEQYF. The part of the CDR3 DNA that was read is TGTGCCAGCAGCCGGGGGGACCCCTACGAG. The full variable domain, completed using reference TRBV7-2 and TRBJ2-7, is GAGVSQSPSNKVTEKGKDVELRCDPISGHTALYWYRQSLGQGLEFLIYFQGNSAPDKSGLPSDRFSAERTGGSVSTLTIQRTQQEDSAVYLCASSRGDPYEQYFGPGTRLTVT.

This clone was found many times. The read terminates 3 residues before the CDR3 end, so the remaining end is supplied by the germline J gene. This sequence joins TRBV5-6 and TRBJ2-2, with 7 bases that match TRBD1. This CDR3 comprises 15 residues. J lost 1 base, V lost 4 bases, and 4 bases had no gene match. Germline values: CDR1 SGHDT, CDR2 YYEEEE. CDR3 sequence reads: CASSRQGMNTGELFF. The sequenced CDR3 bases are TGTGCCAGCAGCCGACAGGGAATGAACACCGGGGAG. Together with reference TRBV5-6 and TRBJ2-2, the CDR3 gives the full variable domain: DAGVTQSPTHLIKTRGQQVTLRCSPKSGHDTVSWYQQALGQGPQFIFQYYEEEERQRGNFPDRFSGHQFPNYSSELNVNALLLGDSALYLCASSRQGMNTGELFFGEGSRLTVL.

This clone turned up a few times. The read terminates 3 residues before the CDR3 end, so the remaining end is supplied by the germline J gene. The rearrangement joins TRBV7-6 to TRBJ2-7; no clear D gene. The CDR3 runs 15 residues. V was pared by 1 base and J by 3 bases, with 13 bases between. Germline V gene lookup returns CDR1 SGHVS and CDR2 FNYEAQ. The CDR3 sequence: CASSLEVRPDYEQYF. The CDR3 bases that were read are TGTGCCAGCAGCTTAGAAGTCAGGCCGGACTACGAG.

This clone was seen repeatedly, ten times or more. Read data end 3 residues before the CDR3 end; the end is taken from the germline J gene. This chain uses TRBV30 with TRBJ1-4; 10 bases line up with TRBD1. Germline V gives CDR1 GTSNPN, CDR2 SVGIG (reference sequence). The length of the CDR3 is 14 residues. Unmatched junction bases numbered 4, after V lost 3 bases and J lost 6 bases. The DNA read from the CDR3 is TGTGCCTGGAGCTCCGGGACAGGGGATGAAAAA. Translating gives CAWSSGTGDEK. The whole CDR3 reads CAWSSGTGDEKLFF.

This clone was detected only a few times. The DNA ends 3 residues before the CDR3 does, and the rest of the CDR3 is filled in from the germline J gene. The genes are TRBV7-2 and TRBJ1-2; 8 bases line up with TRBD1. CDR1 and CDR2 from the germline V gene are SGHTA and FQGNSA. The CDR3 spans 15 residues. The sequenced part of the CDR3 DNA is TGTGCCAGCAGCTTCACAGGGGGGTCCACAGATACC. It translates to CASSFTGGSTDT. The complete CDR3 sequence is CASSFTGGSTDTYTF.

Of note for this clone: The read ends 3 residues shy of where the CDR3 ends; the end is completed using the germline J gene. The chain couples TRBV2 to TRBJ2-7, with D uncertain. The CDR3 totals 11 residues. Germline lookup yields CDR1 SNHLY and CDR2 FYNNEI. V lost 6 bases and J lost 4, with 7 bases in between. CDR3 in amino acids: CASSYEYEQYF. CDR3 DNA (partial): TGTGCCAGCAGCTACGAATACGAG.

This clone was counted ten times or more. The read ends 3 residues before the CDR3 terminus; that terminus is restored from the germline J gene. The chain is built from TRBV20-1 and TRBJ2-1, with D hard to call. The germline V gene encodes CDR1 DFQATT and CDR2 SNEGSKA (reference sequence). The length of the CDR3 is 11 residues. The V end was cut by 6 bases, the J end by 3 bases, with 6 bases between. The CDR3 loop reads CSAVDYNEQFF. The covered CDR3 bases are TGCAGTGCCGTAGACTACAATGAG.

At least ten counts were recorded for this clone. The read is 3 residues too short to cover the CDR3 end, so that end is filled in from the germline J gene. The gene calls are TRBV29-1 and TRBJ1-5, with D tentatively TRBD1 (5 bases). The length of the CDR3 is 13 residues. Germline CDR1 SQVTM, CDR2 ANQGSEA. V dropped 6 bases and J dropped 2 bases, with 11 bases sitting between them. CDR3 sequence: CSVSRGGNQPQHF. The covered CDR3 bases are TGCAGCGTCTCGCGGGGGGGCAATCAGCCC.

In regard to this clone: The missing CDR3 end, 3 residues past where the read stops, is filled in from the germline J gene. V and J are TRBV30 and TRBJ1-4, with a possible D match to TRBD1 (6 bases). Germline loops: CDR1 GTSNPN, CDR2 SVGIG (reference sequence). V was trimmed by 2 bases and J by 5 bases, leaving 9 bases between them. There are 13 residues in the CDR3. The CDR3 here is CAWSLGQNEKLFF. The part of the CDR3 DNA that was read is TGTGCCTGGAGTTTAGGACAGAATGAAAAA. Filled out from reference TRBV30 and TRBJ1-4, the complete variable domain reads SQTIHQWPATLVQPVGSPLSLECTVEGTSNPNLYWYRQAAGRGLQLLFYSVGIGQISSEVPQNLSASRPQDRQFILSSKKLLLSDSGFYLCAWSLGQNEKLFFGSGTQLSVL.

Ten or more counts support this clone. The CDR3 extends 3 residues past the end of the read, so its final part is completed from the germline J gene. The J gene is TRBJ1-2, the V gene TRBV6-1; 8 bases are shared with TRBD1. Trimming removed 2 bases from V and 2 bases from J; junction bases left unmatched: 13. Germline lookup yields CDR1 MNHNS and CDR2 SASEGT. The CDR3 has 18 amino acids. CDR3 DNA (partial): TGTGCCAGCAGTGAACGTGGACAGGGATGGAGGGCAAACTATGGC. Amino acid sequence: CASSERGQGWRANYG. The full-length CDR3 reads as CASSERGQGWRANYGYTF.

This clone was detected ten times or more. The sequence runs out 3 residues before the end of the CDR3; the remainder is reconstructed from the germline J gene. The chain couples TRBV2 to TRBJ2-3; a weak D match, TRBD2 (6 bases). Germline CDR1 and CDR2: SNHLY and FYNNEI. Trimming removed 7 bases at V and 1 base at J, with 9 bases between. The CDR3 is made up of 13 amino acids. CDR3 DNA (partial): TGTGCCAGCATTAGCGGCGGCACAGATACG. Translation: CASISGGTDT. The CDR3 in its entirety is CASISGGTDTQYF.

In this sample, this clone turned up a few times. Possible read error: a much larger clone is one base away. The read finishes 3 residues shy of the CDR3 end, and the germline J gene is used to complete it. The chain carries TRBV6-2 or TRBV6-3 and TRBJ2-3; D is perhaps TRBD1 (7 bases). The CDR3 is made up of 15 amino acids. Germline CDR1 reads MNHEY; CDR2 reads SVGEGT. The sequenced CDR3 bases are TGTGCCAGCAGTTACTCGGGGGCAGGGGGGCAGCCG. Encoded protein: CASSYSGAGGQP. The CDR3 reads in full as CASSYSGAGGQPQYF.

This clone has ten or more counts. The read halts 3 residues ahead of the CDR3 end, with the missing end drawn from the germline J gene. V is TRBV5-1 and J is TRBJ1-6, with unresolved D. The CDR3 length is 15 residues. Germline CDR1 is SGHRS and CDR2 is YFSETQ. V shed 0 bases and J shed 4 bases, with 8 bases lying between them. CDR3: CASSLDSQYNSPLHF. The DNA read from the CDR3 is TGCGCCAGCAGCTTGGACAGCCAGTATAATTCACCC.